Below are 28 T cell receptor beta chains sequenced from a single sample in a study of T-cell memory formation after mild COVID-19. TCRdb ran MiXCR on the 5' RACE reads and lists one entry per CDR3 protein. The data show 400,000 or so distinct CDR3 sequences, approximately 20% seen once. The sample consisted of PBMCs or a T cell subset sorted from them (not recorded which). These receptors were taken from an adult woman who had mild COVID-19 (a few samples of this study predate the infection). Cell type and time point are not known.

The CDR3 loop is CASSLGPDGYGYTF. The CDR3, as DNA: TGTGCCAGCAGCTTAGGCCCAGACGGCTATGGCTACACCTTC. The chain employs TRBV7-2 and TRBJ1-2, with D unclear. The CDR3 extends over 14 amino acids. Trimming took 1 base from V and 4 from J, leaving 10 bases between them. In germline, CDR1 is SGHTA, CDR2 FQGNSA.

This clonotype was found many times. The chain has TRBV7-3 and TRBJ2-1, with D perhaps matching TRBD1 (6 bases). Trimming left V 5 bases short and J 6 bases short, with 11 bases between. CDR1 is SGHTA, CDR2 FQGTGA, per germline. This CDR3 is 13 amino acids long. CDR3 protein: CASSSNRANEQFF. CDR3 nucleotides: TGTGCCAGCAGCAGCAACAGGGCCAATGAGCAGTTCTTC. The whole variable domain, filled in from reference TRBV7-3 and TRBJ2-1, reads GAGVSQTPSNKVTEKGKYVELRCDPISGHTALYWYRQSLGQGPEFLIYFQGTGAADDSGLPNDRFFAVRPEGSVSTLKIQRTERGDSAVYLCASSSNRANEQFFGPGTRLTVL.

In this sample, this clonotype turned up a few times. This chain uses TRBV4-3 with TRBJ1-2; D remains unclear. The germline CDR1 and CDR2 sequences are LGHNA and YSLEER. Between the trimmed V and J ends, which lost 1 base and 2 bases, there was a span of 11 bases. The CDR3 extends over 15 amino acids. CDR3 sequence reads: CASSQGPGTNYGYTF. The CDR3, as DNA: TGCGCCAGCAGCCAAGGCCCGGGTACGAACTATGGCTACACCTTC.

The genes are TRBV5-1 and TRBJ2-7; D may match TRBD1 or TRBD2 (5 bases each). Germline V CDR1 and CDR2: SGHRS, YFSETQ. Between the trimmed V and J ends, which lost 0 bases and 2 bases, there was a span of 9 bases. The CDR3 sequence is 14 residues long. CDR3 sequence reads: CASSLAQGPYEQYF. For the CDR3, the DNA is TGCGCCAGCAGCTTGGCCCAGGGACCCTACGAGCAGTACTTC.

The rearrangement links TRBV5-1 to TRBJ2-3, with TRBD2 matching over 8 bases. After removal of 4 bases from V and 3 bases from J, the junction contained 13 bases not matched to a gene. This CDR3 comprises 17 residues. Germline CDR1 reads SGHRS; CDR2 reads YFSETQ. The CDR3 loop reads CASSRPASGWTTDTQYF. DNA of the CDR3: TGCGCCAGCAGCAGACCGGCTAGCGGGTGGACGACAGATACGCAGTATTTT.

This clonotype has just a few counts. The chain combines TRBV25-1 with TRBJ1-1, with TRBD1 identical over 7 bases. Losses at the gene ends were 4 bases for V and 1 base for J; bases not matched to a gene: 12. Germline V gene data show CDR1 as MGHDK and CDR2 as SYGVNS. The CDR3 totals 17 residues. The CDR3 bases are TGTGCCAGCAGTGTAAAGGGGAGACGGACAGGGAACACTGAAGCTTTCTTT. Protein sequence: CASSVKGRRTGNTEAFF. Complete variable domain (other parts from reference TRBV25-1 and TRBJ1-1): EADIYQTPRYLVIGTGKKITLECSQTMGHDKMYWYQQDPGMELHLIHYSYGVNSTEKGDLSSESTVSRIRTEHFPLTLESARPSHTSQYLCASSVKGRRTGNTEAFFGQGTRLTVV.

The chain links TRBV29-1 to TRBJ2-1, with TRBD2 as a possible D gene (7 bases). This CDR3 is built from 13 residues. CDR1 is SQVTM, CDR2 ANQGSEA, per germline. V lost 6 bases and J 6 bases, leaving 15 bases between the germline ends. As DNA, the CDR3 is TGCAGCGTGGCGGAGGGGGGGCTCAATGAGCAGTTCTTC. It codes for CSVAEGGLNEQFF.

The V gene is TRBV7-3, the J gene TRBJ1-1; TRBD1 agrees at 7 bases. Germline CDR1 SGHTA, CDR2 FQGTGA. Trimming at V came to 2 bases and at J to 5 bases, leaving 8 bases not matched to a gene. The CDR3 loop spans 15 amino acids. This CDR3 is CASSLQGQMRTEAFF. The CDR3 DNA is TGTGCCAGCAGCTTACAGGGACAGATGAGAACTGAAGCTTTCTTT. The full variable domain, rest sourced from reference TRBV7-3 and TRBJ1-1, is GAGVSQTPSNKVTEKGKYVELRCDPISGHTALYWYRQSLGQGPEFLIYFQGTGAADDSGLPNDRFFAVRPEGSVSTLKIQRTERGDSAVYLCASSLQGQMRTEAFFGQGTRLTVV.

This clonotype was seen a few times. The chain joins TRBV20-1 to TRBJ2-7; 11 positions match TRBD2. Losses at the gene ends were 0 bases for V and 1 base for J; bases not matched to a gene: 2. The CDR3 runs to 15 residues. Germline assignment: CDR1 DFQATT and CDR2 SNEGSKA (reference sequence). The chain's CDR3 is CSARDGTSGSYEQYF. For the CDR3, the DNA is TGCAGTGCTAGAGATGGGACTAGCGGATCCTACGAGCAGTACTTC.

This clonotype was seen only a few times. For the CDR3, the DNA is TGCGCCAGCAGCTTGGTCGGGACTAGCGGGGGGGCCACAGATACGCAGTATTTT. It encodes CASSLVGTSGGATDTQYF. This chain links TRBV5-1 with TRBJ2-3, with TRBD2 matching over 16 bases. The germline gives CDR1 SGHRS, CDR2 YFSETQ. The length of the CDR3 is 18 residues. V was clipped by 0 bases and J by 2 bases; unmatched bases: 3.

The chain carries TRBV12-3 or TRBV12-4 and TRBJ1-5, with TRBD1 identical over 10 bases. CDR3 length equals 15 residues. Trimming removed 6 bases from V and 6 bases from J; junction bases left unmatched: 8. The CDR3 DNA reads as TGTGCCAGCAGAGTAGGGACAGGGGAGGGTCAGCCCCAGCATTTT. As protein: CASRVGTGEGQPQHF.

In its sample, this clonotype was seen a few times. The chain uses TRBV3-1 and TRBJ2-1; 7 bases agree with TRBD1. Per germline, CDR1 LGHDT and CDR2 YNNKEL (reference sequence). The CDR3 spans 12 residues. V lost 6 bases, J lost 10 bases, and 6 bases stayed unmatched. CDR3 sequence (DNA): TGTGCCAGCAGTTGGGACAGAGGAGAGCAGTTCTTC. Amino acid sequence: CASSWDRGEQFF.

The rearrangement joins TRBV9 to TRBJ2-3; D unclear. The CDR3 sequence is 16 residues long. CDR1 and CDR2 from the germline V gene are SGDLS and YYNGEE. V was shortened by 0 bases and J by 3 bases, with 14 bases between the two germline ends. CDR3 amino acids: CASSVVGTTATDTQYF. The CDR3, as DNA: TGTGCCAGCAGCGTAGTGGGCACCACAGCTACAGATACGCAGTATTTT.

This clonotype has just a few counts. The gene calls are TRBV11-3 and TRBJ2-2; D uncertain. The CDR3 has 15 amino acids. Trimming stripped 1 base from V and 4 bases from J, with 10 bases between. Germline CDR1 is SGHNT and CDR2 is YENEEA. CDR3 DNA sequence: TGTGCCAGCAGCTTAGTTGGTCACGGCACCGGGGAGCTGTTTTTT. The encoded protein is CASSLVGHGTGELFF.

This chain uses TRBV7-9 with TRBJ2-5; D remains ambiguous. The CDR3 extends over 15 amino acids. Deletions cut 2 bases from V and 1 base from J, with 11 bases between. Germline CDR1 is SEHNR and CDR2 is FQNEAQ (reference sequence). CDR3: CASSLTVTGQETQYF. The CDR3 region has the DNA TGTGCCAGCAGCTTAACGGTAACGGGCCAAGAGACCCAGTACTTC.

The V call is TRBV18, the J call TRBJ2-3, with 9 bases aligning to TRBD2. The trim removed 3 bases at V and 1 base at J, leaving 2 bases unmatched. CDR3 size: 15 residues. The germline gives CDR1 KGHSH, CDR2 LQKENI. CDR3 nucleotide sequence: TGTGCCAGCTCACCTGTAGCGGGAGGCACAGATACGCAGTATTTT. Its protein product is CASSPVAGGTDTQYF.

This chain links TRBV9 with TRBJ2-5, with TRBD1 as a possible D gene (6 bases). CDR1 SGDLS and CDR2 YYNGEE come from the germline V gene. The CDR3 sequence is 15 residues long. V gave up 4 bases and J gave up 4 bases, with 17 bases separating them. In DNA form, the CDR3 reads TGTGCCAGCAGCACCCGAGAGGGGGTTTCAGAGACCCAGTACTTC. It specifies CASSTREGVSETQYF.

The V and J genes are TRBV4-2 and TRBJ2-7; D perhaps matches TRBD2 (5 bases). CDR3 length equals 14 residues. Germline V gene data show CDR1 as LGHNA and CDR2 as YNFKEQ. Trimming removed 1 base from V and 2 bases from J, with 9 bases in between. The CDR3 region is CASSQGGNAYEQYF. The CDR3 DNA reads TGTGCCAGCAGCCAAGGAGGGAATGCCTACGAGCAGTACTTC.

The rearrangement links TRBV7-9 to TRBJ2-7; 7 positions agree with TRBD1. V shed 5 bases and J 5 bases; nucleotides not matched to a gene: 6. Germline V gives CDR1 SEHNR, CDR2 FQNEAQ (reference sequence). The CDR3 is made up of 13 amino acids. CDR3 sequence: CASSPTGINEQYF. The CDR3 nucleotides read TGTGCCAGCAGCCCGACAGGGATCAACGAGCAGTACTTC.

This clonotype was seen repeatedly, ten times or more. The rearrangement uses TRBV12-3 or TRBV12-4 and TRBJ2-3; no clear D gene. The CDR3 totals 14 residues. V shed 6 bases and J shed 0 bases, with 10 bases lying between them. CDR3 residues: CASSLSPSTDTQYF. DNA for the CDR3: TGTGCCAGCAGCTTATCCCCTAGCACAGATACGCAGTATTTT.

Here the CDR3 reads CAISAAAADEKLFF. CDR3 coding DNA: TGTGCCATCAGCGCGGCGGCAGCGGATGAAAAACTGTTTTTT. V is TRBV10-3 and J is TRBJ1-4; no clear D gene. Trimming cost V 6 bases and J 6 bases, with 14 bases left between them. The CDR3 is made up of 14 amino acids. Per germline, CDR1 ENHRY and CDR2 SYGVKD.

The V gene is TRBV7-9, the J gene TRBJ1-1; no reliable D call. CDR3 size: 11 residues. CDR1 SEHNR and CDR2 FQNEAQ come from the germline V gene (reference sequence). Trimming pared 2 bases from V and 11 bases from J, leaving 9 bases between. The CDR3 DNA follows: TGTGCCAGCAGCTTATCGGAGAGGGCTTTCTTT. Its translation: CASSLSERAFF.

This chain links TRBV12-3 or TRBV12-4 with TRBJ1-1; D not certain. The CDR3 is made up of 14 amino acids. The V and J ends lost 3 bases and 7 bases respectively, with 15 bases between them. The chain's CDR3 is CASSFEGAVGEAFF. In DNA form, the CDR3 reads TGTGCCAGCAGTTTTGAGGGTGCCGTTGGTGAAGCTTTCTTT.

This clonotype was seen more than once but under ten times. This sequence joins TRBV4-1 and TRBJ2-2, with 8 bases aligning to TRBD1. Germline CDR1 is MGHRA and CDR2 is YSYEKL. The CDR3 has 16 amino acids. The J segment lost 6 bases and the V segment lost 5 bases, leaving 11 bases of the junction unmatched. This CDR3 is CASSGPRTGHPGELFF. CDR3 nucleotide sequence: TGCGCCAGCAGCGGACCGAGGACAGGGCATCCCGGGGAGCTGTTTTTT.

A few counts support this clonotype. The CDR3 coding sequence is TGCAGCGTTGAAGGCAGGGGTTCCCCAATTGATACGCAGTATTTT. Its translation: CSVEGRGSPIDTQYF. This rearrangement joins TRBV29-1 to TRBJ2-3; D possibly corresponds to TRBD1 (6 bases). The CDR3 has 15 amino acids. CDR1 and CDR2 (germline): SQVTM, ANQGSEA. Deletions cut 1 base from V and 6 bases from J, with 17 bases between.

This sequence joins TRBV9 and TRBJ1-4; TRBD1 matches 7 bases. CDR3 length equals 15 residues. Looked up from germline, CDR1 is SGDLS and CDR2 is YYNGEE. V was pared by 4 bases and J by 8 bases, with 11 bases of the junction left unmatched. CDR3 sequence reads: CASSTHGQAREKLFF. The CDR3 DNA sequence: TGTGCCAGCAGCACACACGGACAGGCGAGAGAAAAACTGTTTTTT.

The CDR3 DNA sequence: TGTGCCACCAGCGGGACTTCCCGGATAGATACGCAGTATTTT. Translating gives CATSGTSRIDTQYF. The rearrangement joins TRBV15 to TRBJ2-3, with D tentatively TRBD2 (6 bases). The V end lost 5 bases, the J end lost 5 bases, and 14 bases lay between the germline ends. Germline CDR1 is LNHNV and CDR2 is YYDKDF (reference sequence). The CDR3 contains 14 residues.

This clonotype appeared many times. The genes are TRBV12-3 or TRBV12-4 and TRBJ2-7; tentatively, D is TRBD1 (7 bases). The CDR3 contains 14 residues. V lost 3 bases and J 3 bases, leaving 12 bases between the germline ends. The DNA of the CDR3 is TGTGCCAGCAGTTTTGCAGGGGGGAGCTACGAGCAGTACTTC. It encodes CASSFAGGSYEQYF.